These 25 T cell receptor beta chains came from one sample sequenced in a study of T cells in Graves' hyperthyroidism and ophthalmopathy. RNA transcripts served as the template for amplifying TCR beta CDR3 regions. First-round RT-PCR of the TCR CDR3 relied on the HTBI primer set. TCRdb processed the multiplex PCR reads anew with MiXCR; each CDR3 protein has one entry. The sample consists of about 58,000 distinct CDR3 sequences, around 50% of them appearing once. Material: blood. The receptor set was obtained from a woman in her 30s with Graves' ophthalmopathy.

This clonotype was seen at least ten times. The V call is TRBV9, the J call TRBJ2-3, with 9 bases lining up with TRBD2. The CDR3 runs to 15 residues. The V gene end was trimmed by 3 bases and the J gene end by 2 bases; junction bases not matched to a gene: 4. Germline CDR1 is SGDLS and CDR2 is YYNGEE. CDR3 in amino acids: CASSAGLAPTDTQYF. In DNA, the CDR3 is TGTGCCAGCAGCGCTGGACTAGCGCCCACAGATACGCAGTATTTT.

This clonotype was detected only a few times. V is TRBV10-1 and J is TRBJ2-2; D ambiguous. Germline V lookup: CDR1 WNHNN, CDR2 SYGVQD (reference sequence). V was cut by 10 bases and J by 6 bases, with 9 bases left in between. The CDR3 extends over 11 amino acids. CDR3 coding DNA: TGCGCCACTCCGAGTGCCGGGGAGCTGTTTTTT. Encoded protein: CATPSAGELFF.

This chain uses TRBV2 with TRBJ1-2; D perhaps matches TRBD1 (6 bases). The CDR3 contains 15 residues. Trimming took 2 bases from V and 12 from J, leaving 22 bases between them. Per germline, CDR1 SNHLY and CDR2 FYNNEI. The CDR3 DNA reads TGTGCCAGCAGTGAAAGCGGTACAGGGCAAGCTGGAAACACCTTC. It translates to CASSESGTGQAGNTF.

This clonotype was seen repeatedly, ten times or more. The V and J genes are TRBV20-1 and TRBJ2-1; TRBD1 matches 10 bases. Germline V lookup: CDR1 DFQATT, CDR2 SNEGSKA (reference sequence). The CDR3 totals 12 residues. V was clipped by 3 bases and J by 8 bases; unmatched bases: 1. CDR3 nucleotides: TGCAGTGCTAGTGGACAGGGGGATGAGCAGTTCTTC. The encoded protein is CSASGQGDEQFF.

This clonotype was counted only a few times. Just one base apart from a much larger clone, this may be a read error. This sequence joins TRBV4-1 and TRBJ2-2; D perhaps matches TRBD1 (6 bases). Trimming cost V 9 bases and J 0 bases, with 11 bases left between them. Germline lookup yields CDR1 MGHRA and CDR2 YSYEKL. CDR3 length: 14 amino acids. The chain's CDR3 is CASSDRTNTGELFF. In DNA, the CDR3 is TGCGCCAGTTCGGACAGAACGAACACCGGGGAGCTGTTTTTT.

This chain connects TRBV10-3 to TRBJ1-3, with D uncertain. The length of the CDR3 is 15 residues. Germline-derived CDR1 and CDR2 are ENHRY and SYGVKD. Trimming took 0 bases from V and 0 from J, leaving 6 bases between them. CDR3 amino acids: CAISESAGSGNTIYF. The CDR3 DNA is TGTGCCATCAGTGAGTCGGCAGGCTCTGGAAACACCATATATTTT.

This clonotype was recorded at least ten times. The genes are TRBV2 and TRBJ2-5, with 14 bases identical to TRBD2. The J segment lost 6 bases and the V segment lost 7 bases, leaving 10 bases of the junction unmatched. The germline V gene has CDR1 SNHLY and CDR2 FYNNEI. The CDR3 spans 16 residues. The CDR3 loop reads CASTGRTSGGRKTQYF. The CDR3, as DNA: TGTGCCAGCACGGGGAGGACTAGCGGGGGGCGGAAGACCCAGTACTTC.

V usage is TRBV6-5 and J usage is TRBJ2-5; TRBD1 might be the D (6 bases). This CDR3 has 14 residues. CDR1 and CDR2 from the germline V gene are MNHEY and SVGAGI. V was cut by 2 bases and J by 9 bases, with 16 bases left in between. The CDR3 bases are TGTGCCAGCAGTTACGCCGGGACAAAGGAGGCCCAGTACTTC. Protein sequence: CASSYAGTKEAQYF.

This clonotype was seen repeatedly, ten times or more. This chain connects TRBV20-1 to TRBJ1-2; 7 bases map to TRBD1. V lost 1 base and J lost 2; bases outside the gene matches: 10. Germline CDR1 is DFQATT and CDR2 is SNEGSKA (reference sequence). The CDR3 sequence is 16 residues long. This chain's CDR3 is CSARGRVDRWNYGYTF. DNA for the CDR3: TGCAGTGCTAGAGGGAGAGTGGACAGGTGGAACTATGGCTACACCTTC.

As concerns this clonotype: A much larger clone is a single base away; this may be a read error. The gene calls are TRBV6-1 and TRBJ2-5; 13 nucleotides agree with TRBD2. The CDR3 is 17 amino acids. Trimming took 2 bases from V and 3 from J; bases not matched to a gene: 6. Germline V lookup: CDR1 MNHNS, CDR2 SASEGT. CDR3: CASSERLAGGGEETQYF. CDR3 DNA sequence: TGTGCCAGCAGTGAAAGACTAGCGGGAGGAGGGGAAGAGACCCAGTACTTC.

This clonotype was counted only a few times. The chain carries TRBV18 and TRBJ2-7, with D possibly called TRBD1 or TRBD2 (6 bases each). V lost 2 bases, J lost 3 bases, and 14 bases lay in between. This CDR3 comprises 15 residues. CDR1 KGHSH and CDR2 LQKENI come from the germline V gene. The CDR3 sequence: CASSPVLQGGYEQYF. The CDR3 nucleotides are TGTGCCAGCTCACCAGTGCTACAGGGAGGCTACGAGCAGTACTTC.

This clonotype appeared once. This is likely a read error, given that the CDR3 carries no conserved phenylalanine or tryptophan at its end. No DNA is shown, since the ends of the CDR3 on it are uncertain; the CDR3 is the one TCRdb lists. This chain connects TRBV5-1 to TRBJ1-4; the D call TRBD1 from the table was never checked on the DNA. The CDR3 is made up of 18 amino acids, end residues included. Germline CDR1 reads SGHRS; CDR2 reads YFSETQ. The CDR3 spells CASTLGGSAGANVLTFGA.

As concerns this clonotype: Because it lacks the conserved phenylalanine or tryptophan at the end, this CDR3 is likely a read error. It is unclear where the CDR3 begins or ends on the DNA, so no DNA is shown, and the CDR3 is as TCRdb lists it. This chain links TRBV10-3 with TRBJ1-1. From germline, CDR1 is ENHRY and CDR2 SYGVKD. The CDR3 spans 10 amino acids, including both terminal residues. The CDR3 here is CAIGASLERL.

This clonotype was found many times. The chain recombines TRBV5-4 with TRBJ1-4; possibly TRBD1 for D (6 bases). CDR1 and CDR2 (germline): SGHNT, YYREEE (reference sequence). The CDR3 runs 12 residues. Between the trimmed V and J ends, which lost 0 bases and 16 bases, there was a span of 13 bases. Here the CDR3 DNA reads TGTGCCAGCAGCTTGGACCGGGACATATGGTTTTTT. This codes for CASSLDRDIWFF.

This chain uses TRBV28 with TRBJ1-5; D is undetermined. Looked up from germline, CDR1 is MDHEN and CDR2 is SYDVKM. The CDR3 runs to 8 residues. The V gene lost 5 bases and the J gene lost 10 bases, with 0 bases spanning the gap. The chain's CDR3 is CASSPQHF. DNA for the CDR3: TGTGCCAGCAGTCCCCAGCATTTT.

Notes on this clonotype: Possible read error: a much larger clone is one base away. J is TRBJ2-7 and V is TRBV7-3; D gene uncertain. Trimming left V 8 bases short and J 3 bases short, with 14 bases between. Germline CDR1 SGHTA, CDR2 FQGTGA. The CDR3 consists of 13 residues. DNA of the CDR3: TGTGCCAGCTGGCTGCGAAGTGTCTACGAGCAGTACTTC. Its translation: CASWLRSVYEQYF.

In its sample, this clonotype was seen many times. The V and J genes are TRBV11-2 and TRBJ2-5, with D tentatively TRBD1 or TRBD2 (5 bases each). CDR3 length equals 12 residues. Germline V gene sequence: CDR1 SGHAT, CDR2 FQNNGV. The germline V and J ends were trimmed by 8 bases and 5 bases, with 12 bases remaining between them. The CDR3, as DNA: TGTGCCAGCGCCTCCTGGGGGGAGACCCAGTACTTC. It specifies CASASWGETQYF. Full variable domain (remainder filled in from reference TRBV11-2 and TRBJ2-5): EAGVAQSPRYKIIEKRQSVAFWCNPISGHATLYWYQQILGQGPKLLIQFQNNGVVDDSQLPKDRFSAERLKGVDSTLKIQPAKLEDSAVYLCASASWGETQYFGPGTRLLVL.

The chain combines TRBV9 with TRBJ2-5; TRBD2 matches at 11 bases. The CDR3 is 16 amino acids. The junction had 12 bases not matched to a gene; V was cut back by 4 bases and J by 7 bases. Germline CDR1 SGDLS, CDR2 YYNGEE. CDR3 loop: CASSPTELAGAGTQYF. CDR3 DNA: TGTGCCAGCAGCCCAACGGAACTAGCGGGAGCGGGGACCCAGTACTTC.

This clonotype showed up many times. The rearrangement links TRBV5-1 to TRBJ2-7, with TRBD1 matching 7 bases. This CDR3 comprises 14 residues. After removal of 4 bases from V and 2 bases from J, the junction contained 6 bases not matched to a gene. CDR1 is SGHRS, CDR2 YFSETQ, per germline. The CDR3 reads CASSGAGTAYEQYF. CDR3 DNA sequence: TGCGCCAGCAGCGGCGCCGGGACAGCCTACGAGCAGTACTTC.

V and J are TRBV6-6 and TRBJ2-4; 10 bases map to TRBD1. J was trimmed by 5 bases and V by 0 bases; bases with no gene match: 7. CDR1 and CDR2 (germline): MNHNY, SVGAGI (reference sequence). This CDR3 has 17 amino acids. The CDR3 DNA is TGTGCCAGCAGTTACTCGACTTCCGGGACAGGGGAAAACATTCAGTACTTC. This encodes CASSYSTSGTGENIQYF.

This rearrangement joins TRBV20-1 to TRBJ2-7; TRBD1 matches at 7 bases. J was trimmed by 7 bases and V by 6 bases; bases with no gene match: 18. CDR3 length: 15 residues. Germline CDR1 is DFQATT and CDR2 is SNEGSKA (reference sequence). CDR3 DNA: TGCAGTGCGAAAGACAGGGCGCTTCAACTGGGGGAGCAGTACTTC. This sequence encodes CSAKDRALQLGEQYF.

The CDR3 sequence: CSARDPGKIPDTQYF. DNA for the CDR3: TGCAGTGCTAGAGATCCAGGGAAGATCCCAGATACGCAGTATTTT. The chain recombines TRBV20-1 with TRBJ2-3, with D possibly TRBD1 on 5 matching bases. Trimming cost V 0 bases and J 4 bases, with 14 bases left between them. Germline V gene sequence: CDR1 DFQATT, CDR2 SNEGSKA (reference sequence). This CDR3 has 15 amino acids.

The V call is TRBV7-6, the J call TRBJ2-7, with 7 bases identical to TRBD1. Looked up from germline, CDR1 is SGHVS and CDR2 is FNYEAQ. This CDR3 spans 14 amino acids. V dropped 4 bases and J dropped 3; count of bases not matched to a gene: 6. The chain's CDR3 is CASSYTTGFYEQYF. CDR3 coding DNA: TGTGCCAGCAGCTACACGACAGGGTTCTACGAGCAGTACTTC. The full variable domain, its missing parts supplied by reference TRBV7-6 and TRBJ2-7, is GAGVSQSPRYKVTKRGQDVALRCDPISGHVSLYWYRQALGQGPEFLTYFNYEAQQDKSGLPNDRFSAERPEGSISTLTIQRTEQRDSAMYRCASSYTTGFYEQYFGPGTRLTVT.

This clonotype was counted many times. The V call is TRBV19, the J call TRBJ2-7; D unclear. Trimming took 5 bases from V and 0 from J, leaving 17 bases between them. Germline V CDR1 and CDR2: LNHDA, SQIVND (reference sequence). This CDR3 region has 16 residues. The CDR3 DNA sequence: TGTGCCAGTAGTGCCCAGCGACTCAAGAGCTCCTACGAGCAGTACTTC. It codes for CASSAQRLKSSYEQYF.

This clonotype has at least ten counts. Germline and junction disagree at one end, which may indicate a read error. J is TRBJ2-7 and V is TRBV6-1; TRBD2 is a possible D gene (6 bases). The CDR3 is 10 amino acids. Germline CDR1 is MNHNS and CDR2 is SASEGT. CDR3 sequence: CASSGSRESF. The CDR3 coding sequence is TGTGCCAGCAGTGGGAGCCGGGAGAGCTTC.